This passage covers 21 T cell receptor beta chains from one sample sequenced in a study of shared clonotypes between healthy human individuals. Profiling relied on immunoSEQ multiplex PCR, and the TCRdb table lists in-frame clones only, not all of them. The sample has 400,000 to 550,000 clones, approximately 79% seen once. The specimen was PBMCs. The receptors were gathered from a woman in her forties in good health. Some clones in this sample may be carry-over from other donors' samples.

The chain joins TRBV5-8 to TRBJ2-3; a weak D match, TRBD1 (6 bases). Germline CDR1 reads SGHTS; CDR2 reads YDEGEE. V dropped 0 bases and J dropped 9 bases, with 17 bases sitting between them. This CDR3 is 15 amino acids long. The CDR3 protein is CASSLAGHSRATQYF. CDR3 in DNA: TGTGCCAGCAGCTTGGCGGGACACTCCCGCGCCACGCAGTATTTT.

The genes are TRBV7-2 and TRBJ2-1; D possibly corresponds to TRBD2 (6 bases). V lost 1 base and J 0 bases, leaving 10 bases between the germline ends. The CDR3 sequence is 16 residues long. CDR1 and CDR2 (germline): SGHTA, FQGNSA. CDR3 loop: CASSLETSLSYNEQFF. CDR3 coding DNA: TGTGCCAGCAGCTTAGAGACTAGTCTCTCCTACAATGAGCAGTTCTTC.

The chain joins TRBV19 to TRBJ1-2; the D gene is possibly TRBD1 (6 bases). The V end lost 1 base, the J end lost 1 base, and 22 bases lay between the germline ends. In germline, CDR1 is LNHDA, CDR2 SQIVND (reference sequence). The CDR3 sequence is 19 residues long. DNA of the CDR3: TGTGCCAGTAGTATAGGACGTAGGACAGCTCCATCAAGTAACTATGGCTACACCTTC. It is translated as CASSIGRRTAPSSNYGYTF.

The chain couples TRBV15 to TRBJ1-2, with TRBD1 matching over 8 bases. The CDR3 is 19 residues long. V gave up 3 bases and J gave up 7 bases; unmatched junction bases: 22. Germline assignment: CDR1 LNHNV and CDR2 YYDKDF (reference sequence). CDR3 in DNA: TGTGCCACCAGCAGGCGATTAGCCTCCATGACAGGGGAGGATCCTGGCTACACCTTC. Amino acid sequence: CATSRRLASMTGEDPGYTF.

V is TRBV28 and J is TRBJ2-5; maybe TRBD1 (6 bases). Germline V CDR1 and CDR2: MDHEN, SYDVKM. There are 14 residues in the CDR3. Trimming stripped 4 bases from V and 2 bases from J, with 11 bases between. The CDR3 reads CASSSPDSQETQYF. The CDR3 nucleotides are TGTGCCAGCAGTTCTCCGGACAGTCAAGAGACCCAGTACTTC.

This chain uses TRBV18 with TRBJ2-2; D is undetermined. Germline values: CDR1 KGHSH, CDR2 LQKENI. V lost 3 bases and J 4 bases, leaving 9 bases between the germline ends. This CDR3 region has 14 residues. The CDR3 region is CASSPGWSTGELFF. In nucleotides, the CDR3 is TGTGCCAGCTCACCCGGGTGGAGCACCGGGGAGCTGTTTTTT.

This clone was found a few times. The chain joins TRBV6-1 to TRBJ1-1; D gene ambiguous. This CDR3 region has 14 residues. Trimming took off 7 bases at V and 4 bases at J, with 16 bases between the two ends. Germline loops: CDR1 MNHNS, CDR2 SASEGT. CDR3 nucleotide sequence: TGTGCCAGCACCTTACAACACCTGGGCACTGAAGCTTTCTTT. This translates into CASTLQHLGTEAFF.

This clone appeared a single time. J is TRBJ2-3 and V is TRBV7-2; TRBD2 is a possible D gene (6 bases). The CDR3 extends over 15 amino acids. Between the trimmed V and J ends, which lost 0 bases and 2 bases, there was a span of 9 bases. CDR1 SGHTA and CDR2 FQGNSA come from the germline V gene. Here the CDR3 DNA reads TGTGCCAGCAGCTTAGCTAGCGGTCACACAGATACGCAGTATTTT. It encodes CASSLASGHTDTQYF. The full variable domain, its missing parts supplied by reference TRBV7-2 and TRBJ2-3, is GAGVSQSPSNKVTEKGKDVELRCDPISGHTALYWYRQSLGQGLEFLIYFQGNSAPDKSGLPSDRFSAERTGGSVSTLTIQRTQQEDSAVYLCASSLASGHTDTQYFGPGTRLTVL.

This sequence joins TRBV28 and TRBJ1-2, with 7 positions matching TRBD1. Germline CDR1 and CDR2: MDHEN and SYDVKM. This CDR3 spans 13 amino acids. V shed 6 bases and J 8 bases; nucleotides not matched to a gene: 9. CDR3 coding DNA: TGTGCCAGCAGCCAAGACAGGGCGGGGGGCTACACCTTC. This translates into CASSQDRAGGYTF.

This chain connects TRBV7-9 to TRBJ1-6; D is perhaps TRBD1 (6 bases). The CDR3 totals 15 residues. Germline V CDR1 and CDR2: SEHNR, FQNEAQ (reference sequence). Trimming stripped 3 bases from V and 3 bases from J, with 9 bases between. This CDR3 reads CASSFTTGYNSPLHF. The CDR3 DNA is TGTGCCAGCAGCTTTACGACAGGCTATAATTCACCCCTCCACTTT.

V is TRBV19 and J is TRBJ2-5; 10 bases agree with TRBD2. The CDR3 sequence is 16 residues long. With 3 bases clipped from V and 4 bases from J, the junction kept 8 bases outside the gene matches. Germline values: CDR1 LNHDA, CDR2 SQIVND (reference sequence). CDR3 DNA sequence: TGTGCCAGTAGTATGGATCTAGCGGGAGTGGGAGAGACCCAGTACTTC. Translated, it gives CASSMDLAGVGETQYF. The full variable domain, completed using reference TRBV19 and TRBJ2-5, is DGGITQSPKYLFRKEGQNVTLSCEQNLNHDAMYWYRQDPGQGLRLIYYSQIVNDFQKGDIAEGYSVSREKKESFPLTVTSAQKNPTAFYLCASSMDLAGVGETQYFGPGTRLLVL.

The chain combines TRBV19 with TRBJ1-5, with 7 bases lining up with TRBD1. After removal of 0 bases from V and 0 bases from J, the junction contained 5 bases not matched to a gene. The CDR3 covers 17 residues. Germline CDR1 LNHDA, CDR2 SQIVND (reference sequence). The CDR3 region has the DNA TGTGCCAGTAGTATAGACCTGACAGGGAGTAGCAATCAGCCCCAGCATTTT. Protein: CASSIDLTGSSNQPQHF.

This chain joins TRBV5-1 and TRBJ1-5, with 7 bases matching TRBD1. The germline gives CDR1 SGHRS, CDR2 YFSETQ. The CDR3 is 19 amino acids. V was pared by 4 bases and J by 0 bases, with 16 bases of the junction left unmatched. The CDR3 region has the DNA TGCGCCAGCAGCCTGGGGGGCAACAGGGGCCCAAATAGCAATCAGCCCCAGCATTTT. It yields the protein CASSLGGNRGPNSNQPQHF.

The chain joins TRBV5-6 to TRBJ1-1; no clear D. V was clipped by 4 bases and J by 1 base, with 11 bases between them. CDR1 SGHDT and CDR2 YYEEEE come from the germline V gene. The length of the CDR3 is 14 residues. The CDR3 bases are TGTGCCAGCAGCCCAACGGGTCGGAACACTGAAGCTTTCTTT. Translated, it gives CASSPTGRNTEAFF.

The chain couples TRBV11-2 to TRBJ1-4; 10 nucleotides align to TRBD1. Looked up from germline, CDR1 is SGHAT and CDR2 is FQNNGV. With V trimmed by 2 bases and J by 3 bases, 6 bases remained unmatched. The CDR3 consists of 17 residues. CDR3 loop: CASSLQRQGASNEKLFF. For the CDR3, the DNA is TGTGCCAGCAGCTTACAAAGACAGGGGGCGTCTAATGAAAAACTGTTTTTT.

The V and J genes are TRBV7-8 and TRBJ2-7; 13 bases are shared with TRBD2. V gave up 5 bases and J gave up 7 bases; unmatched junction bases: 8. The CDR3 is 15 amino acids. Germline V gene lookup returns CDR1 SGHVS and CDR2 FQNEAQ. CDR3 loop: CASSPPGLAGVEQYF. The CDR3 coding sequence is TGTGCCAGCAGCCCCCCAGGACTAGCGGGAGTAGAGCAGTACTTC.

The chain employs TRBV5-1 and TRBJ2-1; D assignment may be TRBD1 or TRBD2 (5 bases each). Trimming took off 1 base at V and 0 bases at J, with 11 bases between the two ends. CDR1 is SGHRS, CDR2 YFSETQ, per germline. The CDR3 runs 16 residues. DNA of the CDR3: TGCGCCAGCAGCTTGTCATTGGGACGCTCCTACAATGAGCAGTTCTTC. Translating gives CASSLSLGRSYNEQFF.

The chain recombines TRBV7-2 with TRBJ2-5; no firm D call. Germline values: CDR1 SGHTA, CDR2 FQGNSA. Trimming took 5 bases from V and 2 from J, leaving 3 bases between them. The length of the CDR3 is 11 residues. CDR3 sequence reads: CASSRQETQYF. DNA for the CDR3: TGTGCCAGCAGCCGACAAGAGACCCAGTACTTC.

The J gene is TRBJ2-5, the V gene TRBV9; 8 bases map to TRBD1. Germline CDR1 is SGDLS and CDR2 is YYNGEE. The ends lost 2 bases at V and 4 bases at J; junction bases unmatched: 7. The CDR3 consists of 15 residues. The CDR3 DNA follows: TGTGCCAGCAGCGTTGGACAGGGTGAGGCAGAGACCCAGTACTTC. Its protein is CASSVGQGEAETQYF.

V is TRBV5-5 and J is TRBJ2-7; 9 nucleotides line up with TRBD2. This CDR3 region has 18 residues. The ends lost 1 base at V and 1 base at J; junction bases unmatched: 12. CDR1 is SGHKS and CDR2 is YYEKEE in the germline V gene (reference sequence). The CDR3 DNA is TGTGCCAGCAGCTTGAATTTGGGCGGGAGGGCCTCGTCCTACGAGCAGTACTTC. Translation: CASSLNLGGRASSYEQYF. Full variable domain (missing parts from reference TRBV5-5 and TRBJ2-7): DAGVTQSPTHLIKTRGQQVTLRCSPISGHKSVSWYQQVLGQGPQFIFQYYEKEERGRGNFPDRFSARQFPNYSSELNVNALLLGDSALYLCASSLNLGGRASSYEQYFGPGTRLTVT.

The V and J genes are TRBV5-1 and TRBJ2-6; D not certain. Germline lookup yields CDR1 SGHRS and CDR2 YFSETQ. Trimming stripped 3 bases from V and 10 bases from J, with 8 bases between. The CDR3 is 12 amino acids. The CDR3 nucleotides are TGCGCCAGCAGCTCTGAGGCAAACGTCCTGACTTTC. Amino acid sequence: CASSSEANVLTF.